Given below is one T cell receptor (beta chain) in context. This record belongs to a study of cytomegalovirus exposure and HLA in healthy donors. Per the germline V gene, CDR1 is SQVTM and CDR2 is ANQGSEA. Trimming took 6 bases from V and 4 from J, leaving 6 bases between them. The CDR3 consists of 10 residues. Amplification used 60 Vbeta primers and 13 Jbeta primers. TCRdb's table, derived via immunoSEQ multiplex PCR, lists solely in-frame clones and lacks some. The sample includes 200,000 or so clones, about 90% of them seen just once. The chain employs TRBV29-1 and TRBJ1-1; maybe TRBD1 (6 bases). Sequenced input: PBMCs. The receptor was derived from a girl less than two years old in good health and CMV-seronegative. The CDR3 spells CSVGGTEAFF. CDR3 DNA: TGCAGCGTAGGGGGCACTGAAGCTTTCTTT.